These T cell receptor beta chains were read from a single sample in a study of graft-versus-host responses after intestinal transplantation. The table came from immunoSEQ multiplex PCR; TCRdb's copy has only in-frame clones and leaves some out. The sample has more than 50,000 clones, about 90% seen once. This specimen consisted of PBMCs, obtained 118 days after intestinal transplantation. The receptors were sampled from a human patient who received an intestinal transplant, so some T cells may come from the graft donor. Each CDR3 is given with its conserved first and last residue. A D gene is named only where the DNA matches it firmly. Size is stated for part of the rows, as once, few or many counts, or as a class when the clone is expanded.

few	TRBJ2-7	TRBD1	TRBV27	CASSLGQGGYEQYF	TGTGCCAGCAGTCTCGGACAGGGGGGCTACGAGCAGTACTTC
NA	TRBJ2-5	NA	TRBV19	CASSTRDSKTQYF	TGTGCCAGTAGTACCCGGGACTCAAAGACCCAGTACTTC
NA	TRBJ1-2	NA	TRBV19	CASSTFRGPYGYTF	TGTGCCAGTAGTACCTTCCGGGGGCCCTATGGCTACACCTTC
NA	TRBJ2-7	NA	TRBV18	CASSVGYSSYEQYF	TGTGCCAGCTCAGTCGGTTACAGCTCCTACGAGCAGTACTTC
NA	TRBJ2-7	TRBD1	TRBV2	CASSAGTGSYEQYF	TGTGCCAGCAGTGCCGGGACAGGGAGCTACGAGCAGTACTTC
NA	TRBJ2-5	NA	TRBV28	CASSSGTTSPMRETQYF	TGTGCCAGCAGTTCTGGGACCACATCCCCAATGCGGGAGACCCAGTACTTC
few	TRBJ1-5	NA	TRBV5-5	CASSLEGSTAQHF	TGTGCCAGCAGCTTGGAGGGCAGCACGGCCCAGCATTTT
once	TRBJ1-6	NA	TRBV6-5	CASSPIDKRYSPLHF	TGTGCCAGCAGTCCGATTGATAAGAGATATTCACCCCTCCACTTT
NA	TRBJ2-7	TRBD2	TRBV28	CASSSLAGIYEQYF	TGTGCCAGCAGTTCACTAGCGGGAATCTACGAGCAGTACTTC
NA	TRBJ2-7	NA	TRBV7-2	CASSFMGAAYEQYF	TGTGCCAGCAGCTTTATGGGGGCGGCCTACGAGCAGTACTTC
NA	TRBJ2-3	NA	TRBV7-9	CASSLGPGEYADTQYF	TGTGCCAGCAGCTTAGGTCCAGGGGAGTATGCAGATACGCAGTATTTT
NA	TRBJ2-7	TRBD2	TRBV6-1	CASSKDGLGYEQYF	TGTGCCAGCAGTAAAGATGGACTAGGGTACGAGCAGTACTTC
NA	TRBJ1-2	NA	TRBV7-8	CASTQSPNYGYTF	TGTGCCAGCACCCAATCGCCTAACTATGGCTACACCTTC
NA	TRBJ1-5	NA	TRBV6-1	CASSEDRRSNQPQHF	TGTGCCAGCAGTGAAGACAGGCGAAGCAATCAGCCCCAGCATTTT
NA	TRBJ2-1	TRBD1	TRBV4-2	CASSPDRVVTLFF	TGTGCCAGCAGCCCCGACAGGGTGGTTACCCTGTTCTTC
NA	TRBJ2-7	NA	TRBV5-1	CASSLVGQTGEQYF	TGCGCCAGCAGCTTGGTGGGACAAACGGGCGAGCAGTACTTC
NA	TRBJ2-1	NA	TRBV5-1	CASSPAGLRVNEQFF	TGCGCCAGCAGCCCCGCGGGACTGAGGGTCAATGAGCAGTTCTTC
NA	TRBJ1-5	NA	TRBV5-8	CASSLGPSNQPQHF	TGTGCCAGCAGCTTGGGGCCGAGCAATCAGCCCCAGCATTTT
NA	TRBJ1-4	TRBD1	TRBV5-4	CASSQDADYRGGLNEKLFF	TGTGCCAGCAGCCAGGACGCCGACTACAGGGGAGGCCTAAATGAAAAACTGTTTTTT
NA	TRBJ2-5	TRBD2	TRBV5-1	CASSLALRGVYVAQYF	TGCGCCAGCAGCTTGGCCTTACGGGGGGTCTATGTGGCCCAGTACTTC